This T cell receptor (beta chain) was retrieved from a study of T cell responses to AZD1222 COVID-19 vaccine. Study results and limitations: White British people made up most donors, females outnumbered males, and clonal diversity was possibly underestimated. Repertoires were obtained solely post-peak T cell response. At study baseline, merely six AZD1222 recipients were seropositive.

The CDR3 loop spans 12 amino acids. Trimming took 10 bases from V and 0 from J; bases not matched to a gene: 3. Germline V lookup: CDR1 MDHEN, CDR2 SYDVKM. Assay used: immunoSEQ multiplex PCR; TCRdb lists only in-frame clones, some missing. Among approximately 60,000 clones listed, around nine tenths were seen once. Comments on this clone: Its matching antigen is unknown.

The source is an adult who received the AZD1222 COVID-19 vaccine. Here the sequenced sample was peripheral blood, taken 28 days after the second AZD1222 dose. The gene calls are TRBV28 and TRBJ2-7; TRBD2 matches 7 bases. The CDR3 reads CAILAASYEQYF. The CDR3 DNA follows: TGTGCCATCCTAGCGGCCTCCTACGAGCAGTACTTC.